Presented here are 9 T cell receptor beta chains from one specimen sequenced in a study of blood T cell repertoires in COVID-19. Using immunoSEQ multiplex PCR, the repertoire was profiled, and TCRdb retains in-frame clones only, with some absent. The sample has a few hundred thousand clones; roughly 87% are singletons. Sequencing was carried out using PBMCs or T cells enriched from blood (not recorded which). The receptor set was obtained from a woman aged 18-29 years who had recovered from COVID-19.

CDR3: CASSQDALAGGPSSYNEQFF. As DNA, the CDR3 is TGCGCCAGCAGCCAAGATGCACTAGCGGGGGGTCCGAGCTCCTACAATGAGCAGTTCTTC. The V call is TRBV4-3, the J call TRBJ2-1; 12 nucleotides match TRBD2. The CDR3 has 20 residues. V lost 0 bases and J lost 0; bases outside the gene matches: 9. CDR1 is LGHNA and CDR2 is YSLEER in the germline V gene.

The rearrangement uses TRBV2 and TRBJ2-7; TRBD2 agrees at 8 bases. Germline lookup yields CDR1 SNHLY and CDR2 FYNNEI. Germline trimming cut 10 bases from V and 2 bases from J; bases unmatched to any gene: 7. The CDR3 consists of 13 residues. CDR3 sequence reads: CATRAGVTYEQYF. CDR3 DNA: TGTGCCACCAGAGCGGGGGTGACCTACGAGCAGTACTTC.

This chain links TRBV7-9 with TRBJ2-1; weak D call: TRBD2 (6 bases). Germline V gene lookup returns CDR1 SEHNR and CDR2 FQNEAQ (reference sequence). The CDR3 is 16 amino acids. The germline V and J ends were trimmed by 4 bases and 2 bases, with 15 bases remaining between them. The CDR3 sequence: CASSSGFREAYNEQFF. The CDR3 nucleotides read TGTGCCAGCAGCTCCGGCTTCAGGGAGGCCTACAATGAGCAGTTCTTC.

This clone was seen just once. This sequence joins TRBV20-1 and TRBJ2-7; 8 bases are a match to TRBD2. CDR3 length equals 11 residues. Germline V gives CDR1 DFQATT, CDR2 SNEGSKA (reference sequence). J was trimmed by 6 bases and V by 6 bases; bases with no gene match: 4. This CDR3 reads CSATGGAEQYF. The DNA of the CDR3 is TGCAGTGCCACGGGAGGGGCCGAGCAGTACTTC.

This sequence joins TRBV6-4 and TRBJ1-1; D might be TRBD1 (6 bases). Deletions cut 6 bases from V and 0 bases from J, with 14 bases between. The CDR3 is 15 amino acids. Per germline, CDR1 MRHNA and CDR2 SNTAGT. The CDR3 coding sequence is TGTGCCAGCAGGGAACAGGGAAATTTGAACACTGAAGCTTTCTTT. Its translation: CASREQGNLNTEAFF.

The chain's CDR3 is CASSQETSGVYEQYF. The CDR3 DNA reads as TGCGCCAGCAGCCAAGAGACTAGCGGGGTCTACGAGCAGTACTTC. The chain carries TRBV4-3 and TRBJ2-7; 11 bases fit TRBD2. Germline values: CDR1 LGHNA, CDR2 YSLEER. V shed 0 bases and J 3 bases; nucleotides not matched to a gene: 1. The CDR3 is 15 residues long.

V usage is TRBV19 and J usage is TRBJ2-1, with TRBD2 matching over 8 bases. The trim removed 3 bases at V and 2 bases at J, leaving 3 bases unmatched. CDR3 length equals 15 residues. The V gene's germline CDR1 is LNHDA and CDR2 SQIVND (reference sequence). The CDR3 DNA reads TGTGCCAGTAGTATGACTAGCGCGACCTACAATGAGCAGTTCTTC. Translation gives CASSMTSATYNEQFF.

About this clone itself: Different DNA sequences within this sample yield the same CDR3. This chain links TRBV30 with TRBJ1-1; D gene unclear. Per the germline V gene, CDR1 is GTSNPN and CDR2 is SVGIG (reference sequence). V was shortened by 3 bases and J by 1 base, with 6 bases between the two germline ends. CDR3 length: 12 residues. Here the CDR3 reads CAWRQENTEAFF. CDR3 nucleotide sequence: TGTGCCTGGAGGCAGGAGAACACTGAAGCTTTCTTT.

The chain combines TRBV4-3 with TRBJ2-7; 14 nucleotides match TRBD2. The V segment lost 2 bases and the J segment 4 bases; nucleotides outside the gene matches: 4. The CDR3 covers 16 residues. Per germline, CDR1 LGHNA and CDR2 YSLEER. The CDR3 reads CASSQQTSGRAYEQYF. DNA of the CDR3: TGCGCCAGCAGCCAACAGACTAGCGGGAGGGCGTACGAGCAGTACTTC.